A selection of T cell receptor beta chains follows, all from one sample in a study of blood T cell repertoires in COVID-19. Libraries were prepared by immunoSEQ multiplex PCR; TCRdb keeps only in-frame clonotypes and omits some of them. The table lists some 170,000 clones, more than 75% of them singletons. Sequenced: peripheral blood. These receptors were taken from a man aged 55-75 years with active or convalescent COVID-19. The CDR3 runs from the conserved cysteine through the conserved F or W. D genes are given only for firm matches. Some rows have no size entry. The others give once, few or many, or a class for an expanded clone.

j_gene | d_gene | abundance | v_gene | CDR3nt | CDR3aa
TRBJ2-1 | . | once | TRBV7-9 | TGTGCCAGCAGCTTAGAGGACAGTGAGCAGTTCTTC | CASSLEDSEQFF
TRBJ2-6 | TRBD1 | . | TRBV4-1 | TGCGCCAGCAGCCTAAGGGACAGATCTTACTCTGGGGCCAACGTCCTGACTTTC | CASSLRDRSYSGANVLTF
TRBJ1-2 | TRBD1 | . | TRBV28 | TGTGCCAGCAGTCCCGCTCCCGGGACAGCTACACATGGCTACACCTTC | CASSPAPGTATHGYTF
TRBJ1-2 | TRBD1 | . | TRBV5-1 | TGCGCCAGCAGCTTGGGGGGGACAGACAAAGTAGTGGGATATGGCTACACCTTC | CASSLGGTDKVVGYGYTF
TRBJ1-5 | . | . | TRBV6-7 | TGTGCCAGCAGTTACTCGTCCCTCTGGGAGGCTTTTCAGCCCCAGCATTTT | CASSYSSLWEAFQPQHF
TRBJ1-5 | TRBD1 | . | TRBV4-2 | TGTGCCAGCAGCCAACAACAGGGGGGGGAGGTTGGCAATCAGCCCCAGCATTTT | CASSQQQGGEVGNQPQHF
TRBJ1-3 | . | . | TRBV2 | TGTGCCAGCAGTAACAGCCCAGGGAAGGGAAACACCATATATTTT | CASSNSPGKGNTIYF
TRBJ1-6 | . | . | TRBV21-1 | TGTGCCAGCAGCAATCAGGGAGGGGCGGGACGCTATAATTCACCCCTCCACTTT | CASSNQGGAGRYNSPLHF
TRBJ2-3 | TRBD1 | . | TRBV10-2 | TGCGCCAGCAGTGAAGGGACAGTAATCGATACGCAGTATTTT | CASSEGTVIDTQYF
TRBJ2-1 | TRBD2 | . | TRBV9 | TGTGCCAGCAGTCCACTAGCGATCCCTAACAATGAGCAGTTCTTC | CASSPLAIPNNEQFF
TRBJ1-3 | TRBD1 | . | TRBV6-1 | TGTGCCAGCAGTGTTATTGGGACAGGAGGTCAAAACACCATATATTTT | CASSVIGTGGQNTIYF
TRBJ1-6 | TRBD1 | . | TRBV7-2 | TGTGCCAGCAGCTGGGACAGGAGCTCCTATAATTCACCCCTCCACTTT | CASSWDRSSYNSPLHF
TRBJ1-6 | TRBD1 | . | TRBV27 | TGTGCCAGCAGTTTACCCCGGACAGGGGTTCATTCACCCCTCCACTTT | CASSLPRTGVHSPLHF
TRBJ2-7 | TRBD2 | . | TRBV7-2 | TGTGCCAGCAGCCCAACTAGCGGGCAAAAGTACGAGCAGTACTTC | CASSPTSGQKYEQYF
TRBJ2-3 | . | . | TRBV18 | TGTGCCAGCTCACCTGCCTACACAGATACGCAGTATTTT | CASSPAYTDTQYF
TRBJ1-6 | . | . | TRBV6-6 | TGTGCCAGCAGCCCAGGCCGCTCCTATAATTCACCCCTCCACTTT | CASSPGRSYNSPLHF
TRBJ1-4 | . | . | TRBV6-6 | TGTGCCAGCCTGGGCCCAAATGAAAAACTGTTTTTT | CASLGPNEKLFF
TRBJ2-1 | TRBD1 | . | TRBV29-1 | TGCAGCGTTGGGACAGGGGTTACGAATGAGCAGTTCTTC | CSVGTGVTNEQFF
TRBJ2-7 | . | . | TRBV12-3/TRBV12-4 | TGTGCCAGCAAACTAGGCTCCGAGCAGTACTTC | CASKLGSEQYF
TRBJ2-6 | . | . | TRBV11-3 | TGTGCCAGCAGCCCACGTGACAGACCCTCTGGGGCCAACGTCCTGACTTTC | CASSPRDRPSGANVLTF
TRBJ2-1 | TRBD1 | . | TRBV27 | TGTGCCAGCAGTACCCGACAGGGGGCCGATGAGCAGTTCTTC | CASSTRQGADEQFF
TRBJ2-5 | TRBD1 | . | TRBV10-1 | TGCGCCAGCAGTGAGGGGACAGGGCTGAAGACCCAGTACTTC | CASSEGTGLKTQYF
TRBJ2-1 | . | . | TRBV7-9 | TGTGCCAGCAGCTTAGTAGGGGTTAACAATGAGCAGTTCTTC | CASSLVGVNNEQFF
TRBJ2-1 | TRBD1 | . | TRBV7-9 | TGTGCCAGCAGTCCCGGGACAGGGTCGATGTATGAGCAGTTCTTC | CASSPGTGSMYEQFF
TRBJ1-1 | TRBD1 | once | TRBV6-5 | TGTGCCAGCAGTTACGGGACAGCCATGAACACTGAAGCTTTCTTT | CASSYGTAMNTEAFF
TRBJ1-1 | . | . | TRBV7-9 | TGTGCCAGCAGCAATACAGGGTACACTGAAGCTTTCTTT | CASSNTGYTEAFF
TRBJ2-1 | . | . | TRBV11-3 | TGTGCCAGCAGCTCTAATTACAATGAGCAGTTCTTC | CASSSNYNEQFF
TRBJ1-6 | . | once | TRBV5-1 | TGCGCCAGCTCGGCCGTGACAGGTGTTAATTCACCCCTCCACTTT | CASSAVTGVNSPLHF
TRBJ1-5 | . | . | TRBV6-5 | TGTGCCAGCATTTCAGCAGGCTTCAATCAGCCCCAGCATTTT | CASISAGFNQPQHF
TRBJ2-6 | . | . | TRBV5-1 | TGCGCCAGCAGCTTGAGTAGTGGGGCCAACGTCCTGACTTTC | CASSLSSGANVLTF
TRBJ1-2 | TRBD1 | . | TRBV19 | TGTGCCAGTAGTATAGGACAGGGAGAGGATGGCTACACCTTC | CASSIGQGEDGYTF
TRBJ1-5 | TRBD1 | . | TRBV6-5 | TGTGCCAGCAGGGTGACAGGGTGGCAGCCCCAGCATTTT | CASRVTGWQPQHF
TRBJ1-1 | . | . | TRBV11-2 | TGTGCCAGCAGCGTCTATCAGGGGCCGTACACTGAAGCTTTCTTT | CASSVYQGPYTEAFF
TRBJ1-1 | TRBD1 | . | TRBV14 | TGTGCCAGCAGCCGGACGCCGGGACAGGGCGGCAGACCCTTAAACACTGAAGCTTTCTTT | CASSRTPGQGGRPLNTEAFF
TRBJ2-7 | . | . | TRBV11-2 | TGTGCCAGCAGCTTAGATTCTGGGGCGTCCTACGAGCAGTACTTC | CASSLDSGASYEQYF
TRBJ2-1 | . | once | TRBV10-3 | TGTGCCATCAGTGAGTCACGACTACCCTCCTACAATGAGCAGTTCTTC | CAISESRLPSYNEQFF
TRBJ1-1 | TRBD1 | few | TRBV5-1 | TGCGCCAGCAGCCGCGACAGGGTTTTAACTGAAGCTTTCTTT | CASSRDRVLTEAFF
TRBJ2-2 | . | . | TRBV27 | TGTGCCATCCGAGGGGGAACCGGGGAGCTGTTTTTT | CAIRGGTGELFF
TRBJ2-7 | . | . | TRBV6-5 | TGTGCCAGCAGTTACCTCGTTTACCTAGCCTCCTACGAGCAGTACTTC | CASSYLVYLASYEQYF
TRBJ2-7 | . | . | TRBV7-2 | TGTGCCAGCAGCACAAATCCGGGGTTCGAGGCCTTCGAGCAGTACTTC | CASSTNPGFEAFEQYF